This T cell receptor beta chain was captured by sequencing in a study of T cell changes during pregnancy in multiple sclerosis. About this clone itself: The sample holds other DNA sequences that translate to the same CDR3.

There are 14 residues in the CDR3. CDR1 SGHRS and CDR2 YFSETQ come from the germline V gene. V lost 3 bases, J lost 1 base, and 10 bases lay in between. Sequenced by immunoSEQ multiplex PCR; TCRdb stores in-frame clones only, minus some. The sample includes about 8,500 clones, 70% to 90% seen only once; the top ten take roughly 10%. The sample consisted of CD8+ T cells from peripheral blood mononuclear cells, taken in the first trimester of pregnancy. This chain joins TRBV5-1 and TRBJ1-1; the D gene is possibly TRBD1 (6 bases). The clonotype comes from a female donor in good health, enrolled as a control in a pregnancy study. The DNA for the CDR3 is TGCGCCAGCAGCTACGCACAGGGGAACACTGAAGCTTTCTTT. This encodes CASSYAQGNTEAFF.